The source of this TCR beta chain is a study of response to subunit inactivated influenza vaccine. Study outcomes and limitations: It was the authors' suggestion that each seasonal influenza vaccination recruits few new T cells.

The CDR3 consists of 16 residues. V was pared by 1 base and J by 1 base, with 14 bases between. Germline CDR1 and CDR2: LGHNA and YSLEER. TCRdb re-derived calls from the RT-PCR reads in MiXCR, one entry per CDR3 protein. The sample holds about 190,000 distinct CDR3 sequences, approximately 14% seen once. A few counts support this clonotype. Its antigen is currently unknown. The sequences come from CD8+ T cells sorted from PBMCs, collected more than 4 days after vaccination. J is TRBJ2-7 and V is TRBV4-3, with D tentatively TRBD2 (7 bases). This clonotype was sampled from a man aged 50 to 59 who received an inactivated influenza vaccine. Here the CDR3 DNA reads TGCGCCAGCAGCCAAGGTACGGGGGGCCCATCCTACGAGCAGTACTTC. It codes for CASSQGTGGPSYEQYF.